This T cell receptor beta chain was sequenced in a study of cytomegalovirus exposure and HLA in healthy donors. Study observations and caveats: The authors listed approximately 150 TCR beta chains as cytomegalovirus-associated.

PCR used 60 Vbeta primers and 13 Jbeta primers. Sequenced by immunoSEQ multiplex PCR; TCRdb stores in-frame clones only, minus some. The sample lists about 130,000 clones, approximately 82% occurring once. A note on this clone: Its antigen is not identified.

Trimming stripped 3 bases from V and 0 bases from J, with 9 bases between. The CDR3 contains 15 residues. Germline values: CDR1 SGHAT, CDR2 FQNNGV. The receptor comes from a woman aged 18-29 years in good health and CMV-seropositive. V usage is TRBV11-2 and J usage is TRBJ1-3; unclear D gene. What was sequenced was PBMCs. The CDR3 spells CASSLRMSSGNTIYF. DNA of the CDR3: TGTGCCAGCAGCTTGAGAATGAGCTCTGGAAACACCATATATTTT.